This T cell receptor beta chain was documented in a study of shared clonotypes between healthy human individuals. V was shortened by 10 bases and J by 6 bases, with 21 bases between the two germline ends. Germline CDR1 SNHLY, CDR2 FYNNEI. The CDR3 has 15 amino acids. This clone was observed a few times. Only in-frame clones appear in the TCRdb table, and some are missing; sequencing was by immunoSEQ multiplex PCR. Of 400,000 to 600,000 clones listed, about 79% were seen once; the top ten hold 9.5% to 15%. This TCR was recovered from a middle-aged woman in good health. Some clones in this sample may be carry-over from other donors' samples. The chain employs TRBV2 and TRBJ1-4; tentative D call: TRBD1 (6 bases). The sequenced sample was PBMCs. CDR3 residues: CAIRESQGLYEKLFF. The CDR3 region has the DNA TGTGCCATCCGAGAGTCTCAGGGGCTTTATGAAAAACTGTTTTTT.